These 5 T cell receptor beta chains were all obtained from the same sample, sequenced in a study of patients and donors after allogeneic stem cell transplantation. TCRdb reprocessed the RT-PCR reads with MiXCR, giving one entry per CDR3 protein. The sample has about 960,000 distinct CDR3 sequences; about a sixth are singletons. Specimen: blood, either unsorted or a sorted T cell fraction (not recorded which). The receptors were sampled from a human donor who was either an allogeneic HSCT recipient or a stem cell or donor lymphocyte infusion donor (not recorded which). It is not recorded whose cells these are; they may come from a transplant donor.

The genes are TRBV27 and TRBJ2-1; possibly TRBD2 for D (5 bases). The V end lost 0 bases, the J end lost 1 base, and 10 bases lay between the germline ends. The CDR3 is 16 amino acids. Per germline, CDR1 MNHEY and CDR2 SMNVEV (reference sequence). The CDR3 DNA reads TGTGCCAGCAGTTTATCGAACCGGGGTTCCTACAATGAGCAGTTCTTC. Translating gives CASSLSNRGSYNEQFF.

J is TRBJ2-2 and V is TRBV9; 10 nucleotides match TRBD2. This CDR3 comprises 18 residues. Germline trimming cut 0 bases from V and 5 bases from J; bases unmatched to any gene: 10. CDR1 is SGDLS and CDR2 is YYNGEE in the germline V gene. The CDR3 protein is CASSVGASGSKGTGELFF. The CDR3 nucleotides read TGTGCCAGCAGCGTAGGGGCTAGCGGGAGTAAGGGGACCGGGGAGCTGTTTTTT.

This clonotype has ten or more counts. The gene calls are TRBV11-2 and TRBJ2-3, with a possible D match to TRBD1 (6 bases). Per the germline V gene, CDR1 is SGHAT and CDR2 is FQNNGV. This CDR3 has 18 amino acids. Trimming cost V 2 bases and J 0 bases, with 18 bases left between them. CDR3 residues: CASSLRVQRTVSTDTQYF. The DNA of the CDR3 is TGTGCCAGCAGCTTAAGGGTTCAGAGGACAGTCAGCACAGATACGCAGTATTTT.

This clonotype came up many times. The rearrangement links TRBV12-3 or TRBV12-4 to TRBJ1-1; D possibly corresponds to TRBD1 (5 bases). V lost 4 bases, J lost 7 bases, and 10 bases lay in between. The CDR3 runs 12 residues. The chain's CDR3 is CASSSGGYEAFF. In nucleotides, the CDR3 is TGTGCCAGCAGTTCCGGGGGGTATGAAGCTTTCTTT.

This clonotype was picked up a small number of times. V is TRBV24-1 and J is TRBJ2-7; no firm D call. Germline values: CDR1 KGHDR, CDR2 SFDVKD. V was trimmed by 1 base and J by 3 bases, leaving 9 bases between them. This CDR3 region has 14 residues. CDR3 sequence (DNA): TGTGCCACCAGTGATTTCGTCATTATCTACGAGCAGTACTTC. It yields the protein CATSDFVIIYEQYF.